This T cell receptor beta chain comes out of a study of T cells after yellow fever vaccination. Study outcomes and limitations: CD4 and CD8 compartments shared a small share of clonotypes, likely from convergent recombination.

The table lists this clonotype with a few counts. Its specificity is unknown. 5'RACE template switching produced TCR cDNA carrying a universal primer site and UMIs. TCRdb reprocessed the 5' RACE reads with MiXCR, giving one entry per CDR3 protein. The sample lists about 340,000 distinct CDR3 sequences, approximately 12% occurring once. There are 11 residues in the CDR3. CDR1 and CDR2 (germline): DFQATT, SNEGSKA (reference sequence). V lost 6 bases, J lost 7 bases, and 10 bases lay in between. The TCR comes from a man younger than 35 who received the YFV17D yellow fever vaccine. The chain recombines TRBV20-1 with TRBJ2-4; D is unclear. The starting material was CD4+ T cells sorted from PBMCs, obtained 15 days after the yellow fever booster vaccination. The CDR3 DNA reads as TGCAGTGCCGATTGGCTGAACATTCAGTACTTC. It is translated as CSADWLNIQYF.